Listed below are T cell receptor beta chains from one sample, sequenced in a study of T cells after yellow fever vaccination. TCRdb analysed the 5' RACE reads with MiXCR anew, one entry per CDR3 protein. This sample has around 180,000 distinct CDR3 sequences, with approximately 6.2% found just once. The source material was CD4+ T cells sorted from PBMCs, sampled on the day of the first yellow fever vaccination. The receptor source for this set is a man aged 18 to 30 who received the YFV17D yellow fever vaccine. The CDR3 runs from the conserved cysteine through the conserved F or W. D genes are given only for firm matches. Some rows have no size entry. The others give once, few or many, or a class for an expanded clone.

D	V	length	size	J	CDR3	DNA
.	TRBV12-3/TRBV12-4	12	few	TRBJ2-2	CASSLSFGELFF	TGTGCCAGCAGTTTAAGTTTCGGGGAGCTGTTTTTT
.	TRBV29-1	10	many	TRBJ2-1	CSVHELGQFF	TGCAGCGTCCACGAACTTGGGCAGTTCTTC
.	TRBV7-2	15	.	TRBJ1-5	CASSSARVMGQPQHF	TGTGCCAGCAGCTCGGCCAGGGTAATGGGTCAGCCCCAGCATTTT
TRBD1	TRBV5-1	17	many	TRBJ2-1	CASSPRGTGGHSNEQFF	TGCGCCAGCAGCCCTAGGGGGACAGGGGGCCACTCCAATGAGCAGTTCTTC
.	TRBV19	15	few	TRBJ2-1	CASRSKGSAYNEQFF	TGTGCCAGTAGGAGTAAGGGGTCCGCCTACAATGAGCAGTTCTTC
.	TRBV4-1	14	few	TRBJ1-4	CASSQARVEEKLFF	TGCGCCAGCAGCCAAGCCAGGGTTGAAGAAAAACTGTTTTTT
TRBD2	TRBV7-2	12	many	TRBJ2-1	CASSSGGTREFF	TGTGCCAGCAGCTCGGGGGGGACTAGGGAGTTCTTC
TRBD2	TRBV10-3	14	many	TRBJ2-5	CAISGAGRRETQYF	TGTGCCATCAGTGGAGCGGGGCGGAGAGAGACCCAGTACTTC
TRBD1	TRBV4-3	17	many	TRBJ1-6	CASSQGLKGTGGSPLHF	TGCGCCAGCAGCCAAGGCCTCAAAGGGACAGGGGGTTCACCCCTCCACTTT
TRBD2	TRBV20-1	18	few	TRBJ2-3	CSAPWGLAGGRGTDTQYF	TGCAGTGCTCCCTGGGGGCTAGCGGGGGGTAGGGGCACAGATACGCAGTATTTT
.	TRBV6-5	15	.	TRBJ2-2	CASSYLTQIAGELFF	TGTGCCAGCAGTTACTTGACACAGATTGCCGGGGAGCTGTTTTTT
TRBD1	TRBV11-1	18	few	TRBJ2-3	CASSLAPGTGGARDTQYF	TGTGCCAGCAGCTTAGCACCCGGGACAGGGGGCGCAAGGGATACGCAGTATTTT
TRBD1	TRBV5-5	16	.	TRBJ2-1	CASSLGVVGGTGEQFF	TGTGCCAGCAGCTTGGGGGTCGTAGGCGGGACAGGGGAGCAGTTCTTC
TRBD1	TRBV20-1	15	many	TRBJ1-6	CSARDVTGGMAPLHF	TGCAGTGCTAGAGATGTAACAGGGGGCATGGCACCCCTCCACTTT
.	TRBV7-9	15	few	TRBJ1-6	CASSEGWGYNSPLHF	TGTGCCAGCAGCGAGGGATGGGGCTATAATTCACCCCTCCACTTT
.	TRBV14	16	many	TRBJ2-1	CASSQELAGRVYEQFF	TGTGCCAGCAGCCAAGAATTGGCCGGGCGAGTGTATGAGCAGTTCTTC
.	TRBV5-4	16	few	TRBJ2-7	CASSLDRQGLPYEQYF	TGTGCCAGCAGCTTGGATCGGCAGGGGCTCCCCTACGAGCAGTACTTC
.	TRBV6-7	14	many	TRBJ1-1	CASSYSISETGAFF	TGTGCCAGCAGTTACTCGATATCCGAAACGGGGGCTTTCTTT
.	TRBV4-1	13	.	TRBJ2-3	CASRPRGLDTQYF	TGCGCCAGCAGACCAAGGGGATTGGATACGCAGTATTTT
.	TRBV12-3/TRBV12-4	15	few	TRBJ2-2	CASSFRTGNTGELFF	TGTGCCAGCAGTTTCCGTACTGGGAACACCGGGGAGCTGTTTTTT